This T cell receptor (beta chain) was documented in a study of CD8 T cells in ankylosing spondylitis. TCRdb redid the calling of the 5' RACE reads with MiXCR, one entry per CDR3 protein. The top ten hold 0.51% of the sample, which has 700,000 to 850,000 distinct CDR3 sequences, approximately 12% seen once. V dropped 4 bases and J dropped 0 bases, with 9 bases sitting between them. The CDR3 extends over 13 amino acids. Germline loops: CDR1 SQVTM, CDR2 ANQGSEA. Study-wide results and caveats: Blood from ankylosing spondylitis patients appeared to carry a characteristic roughly 8-variant TCR beta motif.

Note on this clonotype: Its cognate antigen is unknown.

The J gene is TRBJ1-1, the V gene TRBV29-1; no firm D call. This TCR derives from a male donor with ankylosing spondylitis. The sample consisted of blood, either unsorted or a sorted T cell fraction (not recorded which). The CDR3 sequence: CSVATVMNTEAFF. The CDR3 DNA follows: TGCAGCGTTGCTACAGTTATGAACACTGAAGCTTTCTTT.